This T cell receptor (beta chain) was profiled in a study of graft-versus-host responses after intestinal transplantation (TCRdb year 2021). With regard to the full study: Multivisceral, liver-intestinal, or isolated intestinal transplants were received by the recipients. A peak of at least 4% donor T cells among recipient peripheral blood mononuclear cells was the definition used for donor T cell macrochimerism. Alloreactive clones were identified by sequencing pre-transplant mixed lymphocyte reaction products and comparing them with unstimulated pre-transplant donor and recipient T cells. All recipients received anti-thymocyte globulin induction followed by maintenance tacrolimus and steroids for three to four years. Graft-versus-host and host-versus-graft alloreactive T cell clones were tracked in the graft, circulation and bone marrow after intestinal transplantation using bulk TCR-beta CDR3 sequencing. Samples from a few later patients were sequenced in-house on an Illumina MiSeq with MiXCR processing rather than by the commercial service. The cohort enrolled 24 intestinal transplant recipients, one of whom was a retransplant, and 3 patients without pretransplant specimens were excluded.

Sample time point, as interpreted from the label and publication: cells obtained before transplantation from donor or recipient. CD3+CD4+ and CD3+CD8+ populations were FACS-sorted from unstimulated pre-transplant donor and recipient cells taken from spleen or lymph nodes. With regard to this clone: Its antigen has not been determined. No base quality information exists; no much larger clone differs at one position.

V is trimmed back by 7 bases and J by 3 bases, and the junction contains 17 bases that no gene match accounts for. The CDR3 holds 18 amino acids from the cysteine to the phenylalanine. The read is trimmed to its CDR3 DNA, 54 bases read in frame from base 1. CDR1 and CDR2 (LNHNV, YYDKDF) derive from the germline V gene (reference sequence). Findings and caveats that apply to the study as a whole: The conclusions were limited by the relatively low number and heterogeneity of the intestinal transplant patients. Patients with donor T cell macrochimerism had high GvH to HvG T cell clonal ratios in their allografts. Early after transplant, declines in HvG clones were associated with peak levels of circulating GvH clones. GvH clones were detected in recipient bone marrow, and some appeared earlier in ileal mucosa or blood, consistent with an intestinal mucosal origin.

Library method: the immunoSEQ multiplex PCR assay. For most patients, genomic DNA was isolated using the Qiagen DNeasy Blood and Tissue Kit and was shipped frozen to Adaptive Biotechnologies for TCR sequencing. For most patients, genomic DNA was subjected to high-throughput TCR-beta CDR3 sequencing by Adaptive Biotechnologies. In the paper's pipeline: TCR sequencing data for some 17 patients were retrieved from Adaptive's ImmunoSEQ software; three other patients were processed with MiXCR and VDJtools. To correct CD4 versus CD8 sorting errors, any sequence found in both subsets at a frequency ratio below 5:1 was removed. CDR3 nucleotide sequences shared between donor and recipient were removed because their origin could not be assigned. To count as alloreactive, a clone needed at least 2-fold expansion over unstimulated cells and a minimum CFSE-low frequency of 0.002% (template counts) or 0.001% (read counts). Clones were considered mappable if detected in sequenced pre-transplant spleen, lymph node, or MLR CFSE-low populations of the donor or recipient. The cumulative frequency of alloreactive clones was calculated as a percentage of all sequences, weighted by copy number. Here the immuneACCESS table is served through TCRdb, limited to in-frame sequences with V and J called. Missing clones are a known gap in these copies; in checked studies unresolved V genes cover under half, and the rest lacks a known reason. V, J and clone size derive from that table, while D and trimming were established from the DNA sequence. The sample records around 130,000 clones, roughly nine tenths of which are singletons. The ten top clones hold around 0.15% of the sample.

The input for sequencing was unstimulated CD4+ T cells sorted from spleen or lymph node cells, taken before intestinal transplant. The TCR was taken from a human donor who received an intestinal transplant. The V and J segments used are TRBV15 and TRBJ2-3; TRBD1 lines up with 9 middle nucleotides. This receptor carries the CDR3 CATTRDRVFVGGTDTQYF. The nucleotides read TGTGCCACCACCCGGGACAGGGTTTTTGTGGGGGGAACAGATACGCAGTATTTT. The full variable domain, completed from the reference TRBV15 and TRBJ2-3 proteins outside the CDR3, reads DAMVIQNPRYQVTQFGKPVTLSCSQTLNHNVMYWYQQKSSQAPKLLFHYYDKDFNNEADTPDNFQSRRPNTSFCFLDIRSPGLGDTAMYLCATTRDRVFVGGTDTQYFGPGTRLTVL.